The entry that follows covers one T cell receptor beta chain sequence. The antigen remains unidentified. Clones were sequenced by immunoSEQ multiplex PCR, and TCRdb holds only the in-frame ones, with some missing. The sample has some 120,000 clones, 94% seen once; the top ten hold around 1.7%. The source of the sample is a study of siplizumab effects on memory and regulatory T cells. Whole-study results and caveats: Alloreactive clones mapping to unstimulated subsets formed only a minor fraction. Naive T cell populations appeared to exhibit greater diversity than memory cells and appeared to be major alloresponse contributors.

The sequence was collected from a human donor in good health. Input material: non-Treg CD4+ T cells sorted from blood.

CDR3 in DNA: TGTGCCAGCAGCTCCGACTCCACAGATACGCAGTATTTT. It yields the protein CASSSDSTDTQYF. This chain uses TRBV5-6 with TRBJ2-3; D remains ambiguous. Trimming left V 3 bases short and J 2 bases short, with 7 bases between. The CDR3 has 13 residues. Germline loops: CDR1 SGHDT, CDR2 YYEEEE.